This TCR beta chain was retrieved from a study of CD8 T cells in ankylosing spondylitis. Whole-study results and caveats: A TCR beta motif of fewer than 10 highly homologous variants seemed to mark ankylosing spondylitis blood.

The germline CDR1 and CDR2 sequences are DFQATT and SNEGSKA (reference sequence). The germline V and J ends were trimmed by 4 bases and 4 bases, with 25 bases remaining between them. The CDR3 loop spans 17 amino acids. In TCRdb, the 5' RACE reads were re-called with MiXCR into one record per CDR3 protein. Here the sample spans fewer than 250,000 distinct CDR3 sequences, approximately 10% being singletons. Comment on this clonotype: What it binds is unknown.

This clonotype was obtained from a male donor with ankylosing spondylitis or in good health (not recorded which). Sequencing was done on a sample of blood, either unsorted or a sorted T cell fraction (not recorded which). This chain connects TRBV20-1 to TRBJ2-5, with D maybe TRBD2 (5 bases). CDR3 sequence reads: CSAKKSPGSIGGETQYF. The CDR3 region has the DNA TGCAGTGCTAAGAAGAGTCCCGGATCAATTGGAGGAGAGACCCAGTACTTC.